These 3 T cell receptor beta chains originate from one sample sequenced in a study of tumor and adjacent non-tumor tissue in lung cancer. RNA was extracted from bulk tissue without any cell sorting. This non-tumor lung sample came from over 3 cm beyond the tumor edge. A modified ARM-PCR protocol with three rounds of nested PCR amplified TCRbeta. TCRdb itself ran the multiplex PCR reads through MiXCR, one entry per CDR3 protein. This sample has about 43,000 distinct CDR3 sequences; more than 50% occur once, and the top ten carry 45%. The specimen was distant non-tumor lung tissue. These receptors were obtained from a man aged 45-65 years with non-small cell lung cancer.

This clonotype was recorded at least ten times. The chain combines TRBV7-9 with TRBJ2-5, with D unresolved. The CDR3 sequence is 12 residues long. From germline, CDR1 is SEHNR and CDR2 FQNEAQ (reference sequence). Trimming removed 4 bases from V and 7 bases from J, with 10 bases in between. The CDR3 loop is CASSSEFGTQYF. The DNA of the CDR3 is TGTGCCAGCAGCTCAGAGTTTGGGACCCAGTACTTC. The full variable domain, with the rest looked up from reference TRBV7-9 and TRBJ2-5, is DTGVSQNPRHKITKRGQNVTFRCDPISEHNRLYWYRQTLGQGPEFLTYFQNEAQLEKSRLLSDRFSAERPKGSFSTLEIQRTEQGDSAMYLCASSSEFGTQYFGPGTRLLVL.

V and J are TRBV6-5 and TRBJ1-5; D is uncertain. Deletions cut 5 bases from V and 11 bases from J, with 19 bases between. Looked up from germline, CDR1 is MNHEY and CDR2 is SVGAGI. This CDR3 has 14 amino acids. For the CDR3, the DNA is TGTGCCAGCAGTCCTGTTCGGGGTCAAGGATCCCAGCATTTT. As protein: CASSPVRGQGSQHF.

This clonotype was seen more than once but under ten times. The rearrangement uses TRBV7-3 and TRBJ2-2; a weak D match, TRBD2 (6 bases). Trimming shortened V by 3 bases and J by 4 bases, and 9 bases separated the two germline ends. This CDR3 has 14 amino acids. The germline V gene has CDR1 SGHTA and CDR2 FQGTGA. This CDR3 is CASSFQGGTGELFF. The CDR3 nucleotides read TGTGCCAGCAGCTTCCAGGGAGGCACCGGGGAGCTGTTTTTT. The full variable domain, completed using reference TRBV7-3 and TRBJ2-2, is GAGVSQTPSNKVTEKGKYVELRCDPISGHTALYWYRQSLGQGPEFLIYFQGTGAADDSGLPNDRFFAVRPEGSVSTLKIQRTERGDSAVYLCASSFQGGTGELFFGEGSRLTVL.